This TCR beta chain was documented in a study of CD8 T cells in ankylosing spondylitis. General observations from the study: As reported, disease-linked clones showed significant enrichment in matched ankylosing spondylitis synovial fluid. Earlier authors reported some of these motif variants in reactive arthritis synovial fluid and blood.

Scientists made TCR beta libraries using quantitative 5'-RACE with molecular barcodes. TCRdb re-derived calls from the 5' RACE reads in MiXCR, one entry per CDR3 protein. This sample has around 120,000 distinct CDR3 sequences; around 9.3% occur once, and the top ten carry roughly 3.3%. Trimming cost V 5 bases and J 2 bases, with 7 bases left between them. The CDR3 extends over 12 amino acids. The germline V gene encodes CDR1 SQVTM and CDR2 ANQGSEA. A remark on this clonotype: Its cognate antigen is unknown. A much larger clone sits a single nucleotide away, making a read error possible.

The V and J genes are TRBV29-1 and TRBJ2-1; maybe TRBD2 (6 bases). The sample taken for sequencing was blood, either unsorted or a sorted T cell fraction (not recorded which). This TCR came from a male donor with ankylosing spondylitis or in good health (not recorded which). The CDR3 is CSVRLAYNEQFF. The CDR3 nucleotides are TGCAGCGTTCGACTAGCCTACAATGAGCAGTTCTTC.